Reported below is one T cell receptor (beta chain). Antigen unknown. PCR was performed a second time for about 6 to 12 cycles using a sample-barcoded 5' primer and a J-beta primer mix. TCRdb reprocessed the 5' RACE reads with MiXCR, giving one entry per CDR3 protein. This sample carries around 700,000 distinct CDR3 sequences, just under 25% of them seen once, and the ten largest clones take roughly 9%. Germline loops: CDR1 SQVTM, CDR2 ANQGSEA. Trimming took off 7 bases at V and 8 bases at J, with 15 bases between the two ends. The CDR3 length is 12 residues. Total RNA, at least 5 micrograms per sample, came from PBMCs. The data originate from a study of blood T cells in healthy people across ages. Regarding the study as a whole: Observed TCR beta diversity per million T cells went down as age went up. This fall followed a roughly linear course with age. One million T cells yielded diversity estimates that were considered underestimates.

These data are also associated with another study on T cells of mothers and their children. Per that paper: RNA was extracted, and all of it went into cDNA synthesis at about 1.6 ug per 15 ul.

The sequence was collected from a boy aged 5-17 years in good health. The material sequenced was blood. The chain recombines TRBV29-1 with TRBJ2-1; D unclear. The DNA for the CDR3 is TGCAGCGGACACGGGTTTGGGGATGAGCAGTTCTTC. As protein: CSGHGFGDEQFF.